These T cell receptor beta chains were read from a single sample in a study of graft-versus-host responses after intestinal transplantation. The method was immunoSEQ multiplex PCR; TCRdb's version includes in-frame clones alone and lacks a portion of them. The repertoire holds roughly 70,000 clones, about nine tenths seen once, with around 7.1% in the top ten. The sample consisted of bone marrow, taken approximately 740 days after intestinal transplantation. The receptors were gathered from a human patient who received an intestinal transplant, so some T cells may come from the graft donor. The CDR3 runs from the conserved cysteine through the conserved F or W. The D gene is left open where the match is weak. The listing skips clone size in some rows; elsewhere it reads once, few, many or a size class.

v_gene,abundance,d_gene,j_gene,CDR3nt,CDR3aa
TRBV9,NA,NA,TRBJ2-1,TGTGCCAGCAGCGTAGGTGGGTTGGATCGGGAGCAGTTCTTC,CASSVGGLDREQFF
TRBV2,NA,TRBD1,TRBJ1-2,TGTGCCAGCATGGGGACAGGGAACTATGGCTACACCTTC,CASMGTGNYGYTF
TRBV27,few,NA,TRBJ1-1,TGTGCCAGCAGTTTATCTCCGCGGCAGGCCCACATTGGGAACACTGAAGCTTTCTTT,CASSLSPRQAHIGNTEAFF
TRBV19,NA,NA,TRBJ1-2,TGTGCCAGTAGTCCCGGACAGCAGTATGGCTACACCTTC,CASSPGQQYGYTF
TRBV28,once,TRBD2,TRBJ2-1,TGTGCCAGCAGTGGGACAAGAGGCGGGAGGGCCGTAGCGAATGAGCAGTTCTTC,CASSGTRGGRAVANEQFF
TRBV6-5,NA,TRBD2,TRBJ2-3,TGTGCCAGCAGTTACTCCCCCGGGACTAGATCAGATACGCAGTATTTT,CASSYSPGTRSDTQYF
TRBV19,few,NA,TRBJ1-6,TGTGCCAGTAGTATCTCCGACACCCGGGACGCAGATAATTCACCCCTCCACTTT,CASSISDTRDADNSPLHF
TRBV7-2,NA,NA,TRBJ1-1,TGTGCCAGCAGCGGAGGTGGGGTTGAAGCTTTCTTT,CASSGGGVEAFF
TRBV18,NA,TRBD2,TRBJ2-5,TGTGCCAGCTCACGGACTAGCGGGGGAGCACAAGAGACCCAGTACTTC,CASSRTSGGAQETQYF
TRBV5-4,NA,NA,TRBJ2-1,TGTGCCAGCAGCCGTGTAACGGATGAGCAGTTCTTC,CASSRVTDEQFF
TRBV14,NA,TRBD2,TRBJ2-7,TGTGCCAGCAGCCAAGGACTCAGCGGGGGGGGCTACGAGCAGTACTTC,CASSQGLSGGGYEQYF
TRBV12-5,NA,NA,TRBJ1-2,TGTGCTAGTGGTTTGTCACGGAGTCCCCCTACAGTTTTCTATGGCTACACCTTC,CASGLSRSPPTVFYGYTF
TRBV2,NA,NA,TRBJ2-7,TGTGCCAGCAGTGACAACTACCCGGGGTACGAGCAGTACTTC,CASSDNYPGYEQYF
TRBV30,NA,NA,TRBJ1-6,TGTGCCTGGGGTACAGGAGGAAATTCAAATTCACCCCTCCACTTT,CAWGTGGNSNSPLHF
TRBV6-1,NA,NA,TRBJ2-7,TGTGCCATCGAGGGTTACCCTGGCTACGAGCAGTACTTC,CAIEGYPGYEQYF
TRBV27,once,NA,TRBJ2-4,TGTGCCAGCAGTCCCCTCGTACTAGCCAAAAACATTCAGTACTTC,CASSPLVLAKNIQYF
TRBV4-1,NA,NA,TRBJ2-1,TGCGCCAGCAGCCAAGAAATCGGGACCAATGAGCAGTTCTTC,CASSQEIGTNEQFF
TRBV13,NA,TRBD1,TRBJ1-2,TGTGCCAGCAGCTTAGTTACGGACAGGGTTATCTATGGCTACACCTTC,CASSLVTDRVIYGYTF
TRBV2,NA,NA,TRBJ2-5,TGTGCCAGCAGTGAATCAAGGGGCGGCCAAGAGACCCAGTACTTC,CASSESRGGQETQYF
TRBV13,NA,TRBD2,TRBJ2-2,TGTGCCAGCAGCTCTAGCGGGGCCGCCGGGGAGCTGTTTTTT,CASSSSGAAGELFF
TRBV19,NA,NA,TRBJ1-5,TGTGCCAGTAGTATAGTAGGAGGGGCGGGTCAGCCCCAGCATTTT,CASSIVGGAGQPQHF
TRBV5-4,NA,TRBD2,TRBJ2-5,TGTGCCAGCAGCCACCGACTAGCGGGAGAAGAGACCCAGTACTTC,CASSHRLAGEETQYF
TRBV11-2,once,TRBD2,TRBJ2-1,TGTGCCAGCAGCTCGGGAAGCGGGAGGTACAATGAGCAGTTCTTC,CASSSGSGRYNEQFF
TRBV27,NA,NA,TRBJ2-7,TGTGCCAGCATGGAGGGCTCCGGATACGAGCAGTACTTC,CASMEGSGYEQYF
TRBV18,NA,NA,TRBJ2-7,TGTGCCAGCTCCCAACTAGGCTACGAGCAGTACTTC,CASSQLGYEQYF
TRBV9,NA,TRBD2,TRBJ2-1,TGTGCCAGCAGCGTATCTCTAGCGGGAGGGTCCCTCAATGAGCAGTTCTTC,CASSVSLAGGSLNEQFF
TRBV7-3,NA,NA,TRBJ1-2,TGTGCCAGCAGCCCGTCGAACAGGGATGGCTACACCTTC,CASSPSNRDGYTF
TRBV19,NA,NA,TRBJ2-3,TGTGCCAGTAGTATCGGAACCAACACAGATACGCAGTATTTT,CASSIGTNTDTQYF
TRBV5-1,once,TRBD2,TRBJ2-1,TGCGCCAGCAGGCGGGAGGGCCCTGGGAATGAGCAGTTCTTC,CASRREGPGNEQFF
TRBV10-1,NA,TRBD2,TRBJ2-7,TGCGCCAGCAGTGCCGGGACTAGTTCGTACGAGCAGTACTTC,CASSAGTSSYEQYF
TRBV13,NA,TRBD1,TRBJ2-5,TGTGCCGGCAGTACCACAGGGGGCGGGGAGACCCAGTACTTC,CAGSTTGGGETQYF
TRBV10-3,NA,TRBD2,TRBJ2-1,TGTGCCATCAGTGAAGGGGGTAGCGGGAGGGCCTTCTACAATGAGCAGTTCTTC,CAISEGGSGRAFYNEQFF
TRBV28,NA,NA,TRBJ2-7,TGTGCCAGCAGTTTAGTAGGGAACTCCTACGAGCAGTACTTC,CASSLVGNSYEQYF
TRBV5-4,NA,TRBD1,TRBJ2-2,TGTGCCAGCAGCTTGACAGGGGTTACCGGGGAGCTGTTTTTT,CASSLTGVTGELFF
TRBV7-9,NA,TRBD1,TRBJ1-5,TGTGCCAGCAGCACCCGGGACAGGGTTCGTCAGCCCCAGCATTTT,CASSTRDRVRQPQHF
TRBV27,once,NA,TRBJ1-6,TGTGCCAGCAGTGCCTCAGAAAGCTCCTATAATTCACCCCTCCACTTT,CASSASESSYNSPLHF
TRBV4-2,NA,TRBD2,TRBJ2-4,TGTGCCAGCAGCCGCGGTCCGCAGGGGATACTAGCGGGAGGCCTCGTCTCCATTCAGTACTTC,CASSRGPQGILAGGLVSIQYF
TRBV6-5,NA,NA,TRBJ1-1,TGTGCCAGCAGTTACTCGGGCAGGGTACAAACTGAAGCTTTCTTT,CASSYSGRVQTEAFF
TRBV7-6,NA,NA,TRBJ2-7,TGTGCCAGCAGCTACATGTTAGACGAGCAGTACTTC,CASSYMLDEQYF
TRBV6-1,NA,NA,TRBJ2-7,TGTGCCAGCAGTCCAGGGTACTACGAGCAGTACTTC,CASSPGYYEQYF
TRBV7-2,NA,NA,TRBJ1-2,TGTGCCAGCAGCTTAGGGAACTGGGGTGACTATGGCTACACCTTC,CASSLGNWGDYGYTF
TRBV6-5,NA,TRBD2,TRBJ2-7,TGTGCCAGCAGACTACTAGCGGTCCCCGGCGAGCAGTACTTC,CASRLLAVPGEQYF